This TCR beta chain was documented in a study of cytotoxic CD8 clonotypes in ibrutinib-treated CLL. Looking at the study overall: Response samples were obtained once patients had received a median approximately 11 months of treatment, range 6 to 36.

TCRdb's copy holds only in-frame clones and misses some; the assay was immunoSEQ multiplex PCR. The data show about 300,000 clones, with around 77% seen just once and around 5.3% held by the top ten. V was trimmed by 0 bases and J by 6 bases, leaving 10 bases between them. The germline V gene has CDR1 SGDLS and CDR2 YYNGEE. CDR3 length: 14 residues. The authors obtained roughly 1.8 micrograms of genomic DNA from cryopreserved PBMCs for TCR beta libraries. Points on this clone: Antigen specificity is unknown.

Study findings and constraints: Higher clonality was seen at ibrutinib response and a return toward baseline at progression. Baseline clonality, above age-matched healthy donor levels, tracked circulating CD8+ T-cell counts.

The sequencing here drew on PBMCs, taken at disease progression, from a patient treated with ibrutinib. The chain has TRBV9 and TRBJ1-3; no firm D call. This TCR was recovered from a human donor with chronic lymphocytic leukemia. The CDR3, as DNA: TGTGCCAGCAGCGTAGGAGGCACCGAAAACACCATATATTTT. Translating it yields CASSVGGTENTIYF.